Sequencing of this TCR beta chain was carried out in a study of T cell repertoires in cytomegalovirus infection. Study results and limitations: Carriers of CMV and the relevant HLA type were discriminated by public TCR beta frequency.

TCRdb fed the reads into MiXCR, producing one record per CDR3 protein. The sample records about 240,000 distinct CDR3 sequences, about 12% being singletons. This clonotype was recorded many times. Its target is not known. Germline assignment: CDR1 MDHEN and CDR2 SYDVKM. With 5 bases clipped from V and 8 bases from J, the junction kept 10 bases outside the gene matches. CDR3 length: 15 amino acids. The sample was PBMCs. The TCR was taken from a human donor in good health (CMV status not recorded). Some clones in this sample may be carry-over from other donors' samples. The genes are TRBV28 and TRBJ2-1; 9 positions match TRBD1. The CDR3 coding sequence is TGTGCCAGCAGTCCGGCCGGGACAGGGAGGTATGAGCAGTTCTTC. This codes for CASSPAGTGRYEQFF. The variable domain in full, completed from reference TRBV28 and TRBJ2-1, reads DVKVTQSSRYLVKRTGEKVFLECVQDMDHENMFWYRQDPGLGLRLIYFSYDVKMKEKGDIPEGYSVSREKKERFSLILESASTNQTSMYLCASSPAGTGRYEQFFGPGTRLTVL.